One and the same sample provided the 30 T cell receptor beta chains below, sequenced in a study of beta chain features in type 1 diabetes. General observations from the study: Significant though moderate, a shortening of TCRB CDR3s appeared in all four CD4+ subsets of Type 1 diabetes patients.

The antigens these receptors bind are not known. The authors reverse transcribed all of the isolated RNA, so sequencing captured expressed TCRB transcripts. This table comes from immunoSEQ multiplex PCR, and its TCRdb copy is limited to in-frame clones, with some not included. In the table there are more than 550,000 clones, over 12% of which are singletons. The sequenced sample consisted of naive CD4+ T cells from blood. The receptor source for this set is a man between 18 and 29 years old with type 1 diabetes.

In this sample, this clone turned up a few times. The V and J genes are TRBV29-1 and TRBJ2-7, with 7 bases lining up with TRBD1. The length of the CDR3 is 15 residues. J was trimmed by 4 bases and V by 6 bases; bases with no gene match: 15. Germline V lookup: CDR1 SQVTM, CDR2 ANQGSEA. DNA of the CDR3: TGCAGCGTGAAAGGGGCACAGGGGATCGGGTACGAGCAGTACTTC. It encodes CSVKGAQGIGYEQYF.

The chain is built from TRBV5-4 and TRBJ2-5, with D perhaps matching TRBD2 (7 bases). Trimming took off 5 bases at V and 5 bases at J, with 13 bases between the two ends. Looked up from germline, CDR1 is SGHNT and CDR2 is YYREEE (reference sequence). This CDR3 contains 13 residues. CDR3 nucleotides: TGTGCCAGCAGAGCAGGGGAGGGTGAGACCCAGTACTTC. This codes for CASRAGEGETQYF.

The rearrangement links TRBV27 to TRBJ2-1; 9 bases are shared with TRBD2. The CDR3 extends over 14 amino acids. Germline values: CDR1 MNHEY, CDR2 SMNVEV (reference sequence). V dropped 0 bases and J dropped 9; count of bases not matched to a gene: 3. The CDR3 nucleotides are TGTGCCAGCAGTTTATCGGGACTAGCTAGTGAGCAGTTCTTC. This gives the protein CASSLSGLASEQFF.

The rearrangement uses TRBV30 and TRBJ2-7, with 12 bases aligning to TRBD2. The germline V gene encodes CDR1 GTSNPN and CDR2 SVGIG (reference sequence). This CDR3 spans 14 amino acids. The trim removed 5 bases at V and 2 bases at J, leaving 4 bases unmatched. CDR3 loop: CAWGGTSGPYEQYF. In DNA form, the CDR3 reads TGTGCCTGGGGGGGGACTAGCGGGCCCTACGAGCAGTACTTC.

The chain joins TRBV10-1 to TRBJ2-3; D gene ambiguous. The germline gives CDR1 WNHNN, CDR2 SYGVQD (reference sequence). This CDR3 is built from 14 residues. V was shortened by 2 bases and J by 0 bases, with 6 bases between the two germline ends. CDR3 loop: CASSEPESTDTQYF. The CDR3 DNA sequence: TGCGCCAGCAGTGAGCCCGAAAGCACAGATACGCAGTATTTT.

The chain couples TRBV7-2 to TRBJ2-1, with D maybe TRBD1 (6 bases). The germline V gene has CDR1 SGHTA and CDR2 FQGNSA. Trimming left V 6 bases short and J 9 bases short, with 12 bases between. The CDR3 is 12 amino acids. The CDR3 DNA reads as TGTGCCAGCAGACTAGAGGACAGTGAGCAGTTCTTC. This encodes CASRLEDSEQFF.

The V gene is TRBV5-4, the J gene TRBJ1-1; D not resolved. Germline CDR1 is SGHNT and CDR2 is YYREEE (reference sequence). V dropped 3 bases and J dropped 3 bases, with 9 bases sitting between them. The CDR3 sequence is 13 residues long. CDR3 in amino acids: CASSSHLDTEAFF. The CDR3 nucleotides are TGTGCCAGCAGCTCACATCTTGACACTGAAGCTTTCTTT.

V and J are TRBV4-1 and TRBJ1-3; no clear D gene. CDR3 length equals 13 residues. The V and J ends lost 1 base and 3 bases respectively, with 4 bases between them. Germline V gene data show CDR1 as MGHRA and CDR2 as YSYEKL. The CDR3 here is CASSQVNGNTIYF. In nucleotides, the CDR3 is TGCGCCAGCAGCCAAGTGAATGGAAACACCATATATTTT.

V gene TRBV30 combines with J gene TRBJ2-5; possibly TRBD1 for D (5 bases). In germline, CDR1 is GTSNPN, CDR2 SVGIG (reference sequence). There are 14 residues in the CDR3. Trimming stripped 0 bases from V and 6 bases from J, with 14 bases between. The CDR3 region has the DNA TGTGCCTGGAGTGTACTGGTCAGGGTAAAGACCCAGTACTTC. Protein: CAWSVLVRVKTQYF.

This clone turned up a few times. The chain employs TRBV7-2 and TRBJ2-5; no clear D. V gave up 4 bases and J gave up 4 bases, with 10 bases separating them. The CDR3 covers 13 residues. Germline-derived CDR1 and CDR2 are SGHTA and FQGNSA. The CDR3 coding sequence is TGTGCCAGCAGCTCCAGGATCCCAGAGACCCAGTACTTC. It codes for CASSSRIPETQYF.

This clone was counted a few times. CDR3 DNA sequence: TGTGCCAGCAGCCAAGATCTGGATGCTTACAATGAGCAGTTCTTC. Amino acid sequence: CASSQDLDAYNEQFF. The V and J genes are TRBV14 and TRBJ2-1; no firm D call. CDR3 length: 15 amino acids. Germline-derived CDR1 and CDR2 are SGHDN and FVKESK. The V and J ends lost 0 bases and 4 bases respectively, with 10 bases between them.

This clone was recorded a few times. This rearrangement joins TRBV2 to TRBJ2-5; no clear D. The CDR3 sequence is 16 residues long. Between the trimmed V and J ends, which lost 3 bases and 4 bases, there was a span of 18 bases. CDR1 is SNHLY, CDR2 FYNNEI, per germline. CDR3 protein: CASSDSASKSVETQYF. The CDR3, as DNA: TGTGCCAGCAGTGATTCGGCTAGTAAGAGTGTAGAGACCCAGTACTTC.

In its sample, this clone was seen a few times. This rearrangement joins TRBV7-2 to TRBJ1-2; D uncertain. CDR1 SGHTA and CDR2 FQGNSA come from the germline V gene. This CDR3 has 13 amino acids. Trimming removed 4 bases at V and 2 bases at J, with 8 bases between. In nucleotides, the CDR3 is TGTGCCAGCAGCTCTGGACGGAACTATGGCTACACCTTC. Translation: CASSSGRNYGYTF.

This clone was recorded a few times. The genes are TRBV30 and TRBJ2-6; no clear D. Per the germline V gene, CDR1 is GTSNPN and CDR2 is SVGIG (reference sequence). This CDR3 has 13 amino acids. V was pared by 4 bases and J by 0 bases, with 4 bases between. The DNA for the CDR3 is TGTGCCTGGACCCTCTCTGGGGCCAACGTCCTGACTTTC. Translating it yields CAWTLSGANVLTF.

V gene TRBV7-9 combines with J gene TRBJ1-1; D remains ambiguous. The germline gives CDR1 SEHNR, CDR2 FQNEAQ (reference sequence). V shed 7 bases and J shed 2 bases, with 14 bases lying between them. The CDR3 consists of 14 residues. DNA of the CDR3: TGTGCCAGCACCCCTTCGGAGGGAAACACTGAAGCTTTCTTT. This encodes CASTPSEGNTEAFF.

This clone has just a few counts. The V gene is TRBV14, the J gene TRBJ1-6; D possibly corresponds to TRBD1 (6 bases). CDR1 SGHDN and CDR2 FVKESK come from the germline V gene. Trimming cost V 6 bases and J 11 bases, with 17 bases left between them. CDR3 length: 14 residues. CDR3 protein: CASSPDSARAPLHF. The CDR3 region has the DNA TGTGCCAGCAGTCCGGACAGTGCGCGGGCACCCCTCCACTTT.

The rearrangement links TRBV30 to TRBJ2-2, with 12 positions matching TRBD2. The trim removed 2 bases at V and 6 bases at J, leaving 4 bases unmatched. Germline-derived CDR1 and CDR2 are GTSNPN and SVGIG (reference sequence). CDR3 length equals 15 residues. CDR3 sequence reads: CAWSSGTSGPGELFF. CDR3 DNA sequence: TGTGCCTGGAGTTCGGGGACTAGCGGGCCCGGGGAGCTGTTTTTT.

This clone has a handful of counts. This rearrangement joins TRBV30 to TRBJ1-1; unclear D gene. This CDR3 region has 13 residues. V was trimmed by 8 bases and J by 3 bases, leaving 16 bases between them. The V gene's germline CDR1 is GTSNPN and CDR2 SVGIG (reference sequence). The CDR3 protein is CAVGEGTDTEAFF. For the CDR3, the DNA is TGTGCCGTCGGGGAGGGCACCGACACTGAAGCTTTCTTT. The complete variable domain, with remaining parts taken from reference TRBV30 and TRBJ1-1, reads SQTIHQWPATLVQPVGSPLSLECTVEGTSNPNLYWYRQAAGRGLQLLFYSVGIGQISSEVPQNLSASRPQDRQFILSSKKLLLSDSGFYLCAVGEGTDTEAFFGQGTRLTVV.

This CDR3 reads CASSPTPGGVDTQYF. The CDR3 coding sequence is TGCGCCAGCAGCCCGACGCCGGGGGGGGTAGATACGCAGTATTTT. The genes are TRBV4-1 and TRBJ2-3; TRBD2 aligns across 8 bases. Looked up from germline, CDR1 is MGHRA and CDR2 is YSYEKL. The CDR3 has 15 amino acids. Unmatched junction bases numbered 8, after V lost 4 bases and J lost 5 bases.

Turning to this clone: Other DNA sequences in the same sample also yield this CDR3. The gene calls are TRBV7-9 and TRBJ2-5, with D possibly TRBD2 on 6 matching bases. V was cut by 1 base and J by 2 bases, with 8 bases left in between. The length of the CDR3 is 14 residues. The germline gives CDR1 SEHNR, CDR2 FQNEAQ (reference sequence). The CDR3 protein is CASSLVSGQETQYF. The CDR3 DNA is TGTGCCAGCAGCTTAGTTAGCGGACAAGAGACCCAGTACTTC.

This chain links TRBV4-1 with TRBJ1-5; 9 bases map to TRBD1. Germline V lookup: CDR1 MGHRA, CDR2 YSYEKL. The CDR3 contains 16 residues. The junction had 4 bases not matched to a gene; V was cut back by 4 bases and J by 0 bases. DNA of the CDR3: TGCGCCAGCAGCCCAACGACAGGGGGTAGCAATCAGCCCCAGCATTTT. As protein: CASSPTTGGSNQPQHF.

This clone was counted a few times. V gene TRBV7-2 combines with J gene TRBJ2-5, with 11 bases that match TRBD2. CDR3 length equals 16 residues. Germline V gives CDR1 SGHTA, CDR2 FQGNSA. Germline trimming cut 5 bases from V and 8 bases from J; bases unmatched to any gene: 13. The CDR3 loop reads CASSGTTSGTKETQYF. Written as DNA, the CDR3 is TGTGCCAGCAGCGGAACGACTAGCGGGACTAAGGAAACCCAGTACTTC.

The chain has TRBV30 and TRBJ1-5, with TRBD1 as a possible D gene (6 bases). Trimming took 2 bases from V and 5 from J, leaving 16 bases between them. This CDR3 contains 15 residues. Per germline, CDR1 GTSNPN and CDR2 SVGIG (reference sequence). The CDR3 is CAWSSAPGQYQPQHF. The DNA of the CDR3 is TGTGCCTGGAGTTCTGCTCCGGGACAATATCAGCCCCAGCATTTT.

The rearrangement uses TRBV28 and TRBJ2-2; D possibly uses TRBD1 or TRBD2 (5 bases each). Germline V gene data show CDR1 as MDHEN and CDR2 as SYDVKM. The V end lost 8 bases, the J end lost 2 bases, and 18 bases lay between the germline ends. The CDR3 is made up of 16 amino acids. The CDR3 loop is CASRRMGRLNTGELFF. CDR3 nucleotide sequence: TGTGCCAGCCGTCGAATGGGACGTCTCAACACCGGGGAGCTGTTTTTT.

The gene calls are TRBV29-1 and TRBJ2-5; no definite D call. Trimming removed 4 bases from V and 5 bases from J, with 23 bases in between. Germline assignment: CDR1 SQVTM and CDR2 ANQGSEA. This CDR3 spans 16 amino acids. The DNA for the CDR3 is TGCAGCGTTGTTATCCGGCCGCAACGGGTGAGGGAGACCCAGTACTTC. The encoded protein is CSVVIRPQRVRETQYF.

V and J are TRBV7-9 and TRBJ2-7; no reliable D call. The CDR3 covers 14 residues. The germline V and J ends were trimmed by 5 bases and 2 bases, with 13 bases remaining between them. The germline V gene encodes CDR1 SEHNR and CDR2 FQNEAQ (reference sequence). The CDR3 sequence: CASSPKGITYEQYF. The CDR3 DNA reads as TGTGCCAGCAGCCCGAAAGGGATAACCTACGAGCAGTACTTC.

This clone was seen more than once but under ten times. The genes are TRBV5-1 and TRBJ2-3; 7 nucleotides match TRBD1. The CDR3 contains 16 residues. CDR1 is SGHRS and CDR2 is YFSETQ in the germline V gene. J gave up 0 bases and V 3 bases, and 7 bases lay outside the gene matches. CDR3 DNA: TGCGCCAGCAGCTCGGTCCGGGACAGCAGCACAGATACGCAGTATTTT. Translating it yields CASSSVRDSSTDTQYF.

This chain links TRBV11-2 with TRBJ2-5, with D unclear. Germline loops: CDR1 SGHAT, CDR2 FQNNGV. The CDR3 contains 15 residues. V lost 4 bases and J lost 2, with 14 bases in between. This chain's CDR3 is CASSSFSGRQETQYF. The CDR3 region has the DNA TGTGCCAGCAGCTCCTTTTCCGGGCGACAAGAGACCCAGTACTTC.

Comments on this clone: Other DNA sequences in this specimen translate into the identical CDR3. This sequence joins TRBV27 and TRBJ1-2, with D possibly being TRBD1 (6 bases). The CDR3 runs to 15 residues. The germline V gene has CDR1 MNHEY and CDR2 SMNVEV (reference sequence). V dropped 2 bases and J dropped 5 bases, with 15 bases sitting between them. CDR3 amino acids: CASSLLGAVGYGYTF. The CDR3 bases are TGTGCCAGCAGTTTACTGGGGGCGGTTGGATATGGCTACACCTTC.

This clone was seen at least ten times. The chain couples TRBV23-1 to TRBJ2-4; no firm D call. TRBV23-1 is known as an ORF, though its function is uncertain. Trimming cost V 0 bases and J 14 bases, with 11 bases left between them. This CDR3 has 12 amino acids. The CDR3 loop is CASSQSPVMEYF. CDR3 nucleotide sequence: TGCGCCAGCAGTCAATCCCCAGTAATGGAGTACTTC.